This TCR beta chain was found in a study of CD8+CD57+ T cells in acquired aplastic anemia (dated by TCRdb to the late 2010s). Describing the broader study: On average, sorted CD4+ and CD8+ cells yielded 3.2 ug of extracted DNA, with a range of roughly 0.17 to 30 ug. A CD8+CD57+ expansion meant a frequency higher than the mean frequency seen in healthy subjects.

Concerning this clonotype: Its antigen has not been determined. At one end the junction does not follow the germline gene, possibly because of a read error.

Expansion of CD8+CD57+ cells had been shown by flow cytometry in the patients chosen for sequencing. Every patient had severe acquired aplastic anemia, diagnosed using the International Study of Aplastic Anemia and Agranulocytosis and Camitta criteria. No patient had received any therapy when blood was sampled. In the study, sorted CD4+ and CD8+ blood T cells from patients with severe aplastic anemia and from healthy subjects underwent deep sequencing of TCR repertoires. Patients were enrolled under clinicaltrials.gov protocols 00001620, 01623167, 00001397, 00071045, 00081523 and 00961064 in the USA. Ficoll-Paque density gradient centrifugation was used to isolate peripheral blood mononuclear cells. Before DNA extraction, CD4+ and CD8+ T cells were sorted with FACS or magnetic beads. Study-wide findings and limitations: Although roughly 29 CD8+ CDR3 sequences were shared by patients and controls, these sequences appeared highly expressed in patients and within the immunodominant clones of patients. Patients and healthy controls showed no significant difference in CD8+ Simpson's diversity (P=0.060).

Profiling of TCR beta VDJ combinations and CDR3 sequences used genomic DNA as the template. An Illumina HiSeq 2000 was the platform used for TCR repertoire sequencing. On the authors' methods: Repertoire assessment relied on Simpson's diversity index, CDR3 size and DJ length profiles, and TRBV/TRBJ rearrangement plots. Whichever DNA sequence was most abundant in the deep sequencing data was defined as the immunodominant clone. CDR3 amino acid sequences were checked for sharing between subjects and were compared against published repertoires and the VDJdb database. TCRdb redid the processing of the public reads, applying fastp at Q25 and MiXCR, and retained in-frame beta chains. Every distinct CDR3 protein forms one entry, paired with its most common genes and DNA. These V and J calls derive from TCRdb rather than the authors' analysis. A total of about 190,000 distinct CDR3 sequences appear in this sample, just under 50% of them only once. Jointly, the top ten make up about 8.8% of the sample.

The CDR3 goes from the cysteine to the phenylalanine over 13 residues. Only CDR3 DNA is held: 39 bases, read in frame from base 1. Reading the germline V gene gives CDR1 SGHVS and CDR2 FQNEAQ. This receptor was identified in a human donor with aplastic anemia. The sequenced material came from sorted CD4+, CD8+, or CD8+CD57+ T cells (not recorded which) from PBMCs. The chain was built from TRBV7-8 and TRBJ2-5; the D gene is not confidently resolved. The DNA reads TGTGCCAGCAGCTTCCGAATCCAAGGGACCCAGTACTTC. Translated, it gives CASSFRIQGTQYF.